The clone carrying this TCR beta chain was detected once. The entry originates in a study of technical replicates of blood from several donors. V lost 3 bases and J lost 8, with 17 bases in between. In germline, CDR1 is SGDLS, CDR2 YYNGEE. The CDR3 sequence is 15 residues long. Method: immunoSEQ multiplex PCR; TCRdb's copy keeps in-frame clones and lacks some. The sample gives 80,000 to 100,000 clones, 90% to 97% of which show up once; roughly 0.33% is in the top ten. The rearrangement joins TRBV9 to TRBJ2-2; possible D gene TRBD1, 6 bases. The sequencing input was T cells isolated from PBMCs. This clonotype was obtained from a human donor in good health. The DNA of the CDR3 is TGTGCCAGCAGCGCCTGGACAGCTACACCGGGGGAGCTGTTTTTT. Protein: CASSAWTATPGELFF.